This record looks at one T cell receptor (beta chain) sequence and its context. What it binds is unknown. TCRdb called the reads again in MiXCR, with one record for every CDR3 protein. The data contain about 85,000 distinct CDR3 sequences, about 45% of them singletons. This entry belongs to a study of T cell repertoires in cytomegalovirus infection. The starting material was CD8+ T cells from cultured PBMCs, obtained from culture after CMV antigen stimulation. This receptor was taken from a human donor in good health (CMV status not recorded). Some clones in this sample may be carry-over from other donors' samples.

The CDR3 nucleotides read TGTGCCAGCAGTGAATGGGAGGAGCAGCCCCAGCATTTT. Its translation: CASSEWEEQPQHF. The J gene is TRBJ1-5, the V gene TRBV2, with D unresolved. Germline V gives CDR1 SNHLY, CDR2 FYNNEI. Trimming pared 2 bases from V and 7 bases from J, leaving 9 bases between. This CDR3 has 13 residues.